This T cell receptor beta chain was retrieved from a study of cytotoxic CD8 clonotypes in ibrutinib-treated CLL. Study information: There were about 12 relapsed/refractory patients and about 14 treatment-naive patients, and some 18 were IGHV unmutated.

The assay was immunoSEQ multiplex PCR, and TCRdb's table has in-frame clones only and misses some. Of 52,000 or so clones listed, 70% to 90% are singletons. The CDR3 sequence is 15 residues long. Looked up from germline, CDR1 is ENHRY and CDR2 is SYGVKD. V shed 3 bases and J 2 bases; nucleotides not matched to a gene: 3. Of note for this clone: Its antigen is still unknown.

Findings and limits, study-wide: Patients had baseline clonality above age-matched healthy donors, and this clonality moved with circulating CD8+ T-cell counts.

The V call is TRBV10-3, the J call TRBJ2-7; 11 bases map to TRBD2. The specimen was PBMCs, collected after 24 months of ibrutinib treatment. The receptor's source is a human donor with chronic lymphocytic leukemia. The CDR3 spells CAISEGTSGTYEQYF. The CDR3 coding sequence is TGTGCCATCAGTGAAGGGACTAGCGGAACCTACGAGCAGTACTTC.